These 16 T cell receptor beta chains were all obtained from the same sample, sequenced in a study of shared clonotypes between healthy human individuals. Profiling relied on immunoSEQ multiplex PCR, and the TCRdb table lists in-frame clones only, not all of them. The sample comprises 150,000 to 200,000 clones, approximately 61% of which are singletons, and about 10% rests with the top ten. The sequenced material came from memory CD4+ T cells sorted from blood. Subset given: CD45RA-negative fraction. All receptors come from a man younger than 45 in good health.

This clone was observed a single time. This CDR3 reads CAISESQGRETQYF. CDR3 nucleotide sequence: TGTGCCATCAGTGAGTCCCAAGGTCGTGAGACCCAGTACTTC. The chain links TRBV10-3 to TRBJ2-5; no definite D call. The germline V gene has CDR1 ENHRY and CDR2 SYGVKD. This CDR3 contains 14 residues. V was pared by 0 bases and J by 5 bases, with 10 bases between.

The chain has TRBV2 and TRBJ1-1; TRBD1 agrees at 7 bases. The J segment lost 5 bases and the V segment lost 3 bases, leaving 3 bases of the junction unmatched. Per germline, CDR1 SNHLY and CDR2 FYNNEI. The CDR3 is made up of 13 amino acids. The CDR3 DNA reads TGTGCCAGCAGTGATGGCAGGGGGACTGAAGCTTTCTTT. Protein product: CASSDGRGTEAFF.

The genes are TRBV5-1 and TRBJ2-5; 9 bases agree with TRBD1. V trimming: 4 bases; J trimming: 0 bases; junction bases outside the gene matches: 7. Per the germline V gene, CDR1 is SGHRS and CDR2 is YFSETQ. The CDR3 length is 16 residues. The CDR3 loop is CASSGETGGYQETQYF. The CDR3 region has the DNA TGCGCCAGCAGCGGGGAGACAGGGGGGTACCAAGAGACCCAGTACTTC.

The J gene is TRBJ2-7, the V gene TRBV7-2; D unresolved. Trimming cost V 5 bases and J 4 bases, with 9 bases left between them. Germline assignment: CDR1 SGHTA and CDR2 FQGNSA. The CDR3 is 12 amino acids. In DNA form, the CDR3 reads TGTGCCAGCAGCCGTAGCATTTACGAGCAGTACTTC. It specifies CASSRSIYEQYF.

The chain has TRBV7-9 and TRBJ2-7; 11 nucleotides match TRBD2. CDR1 is SEHNR, CDR2 FQNEAQ, per germline (reference sequence). This CDR3 comprises 14 residues. Germline trimming cut 5 bases from V and 1 base from J; bases unmatched to any gene: 1. CDR3 nucleotide sequence: TGTGCCAGCAGCACTAGCGGGAGTTCCTACGAGCAGTACTTC. It is translated as CASSTSGSSYEQYF.

The CDR3 region is CASSPPYNEQFF. The CDR3 region has the DNA TGTGCCAGCAGCCCACCCTACAATGAGCAGTTCTTC. The chain couples TRBV21-1 to TRBJ2-1. TRBV21-1 is a pseudogene locus. CDR3 length: 12 amino acids.

A remark on this clone: The final CDR3 position lacks the conserved phenylalanine or tryptophan, pointing to a likely read error. The DNA is left out, because the CDR3 cannot be placed on it with certainty; the CDR3 is given as TCRdb lists it. V and J are TRBV28 and TRBJ2-7; TRBD1 is the table's D call and was not checked against the DNA. Germline V lookup: CDR1 MDHEN, CDR2 SYDVKM. The CDR3 is 12 amino acids in total, end residues counted. CDR3 in amino acids: CASSRSGDRSLI.

The chain has TRBV11-3 and TRBJ2-3, with 9 nucleotides matching TRBD1. Germline V gene lookup returns CDR1 SGHNT and CDR2 YENEEA. V gave up 5 bases and J gave up 0 bases; unmatched junction bases: 6. The length of the CDR3 is 16 residues. CDR3 in DNA: TGTGCCAGCAGCCCGGGACAGGGATTTAGCACAGATACGCAGTATTTT. It encodes CASSPGQGFSTDTQYF.

This sequence joins TRBV7-9 and TRBJ2-2; no clear D gene. This CDR3 is 12 amino acids long. Per germline, CDR1 SEHNR and CDR2 FQNEAQ (reference sequence). V lost 5 bases and J lost 11, with 12 bases in between. The CDR3 loop is CASSQMGRELFF. DNA for the CDR3: TGTGCCAGCAGCCAAATGGGTCGCGAGCTGTTTTTT.

The chain couples TRBV7-8 to TRBJ2-5; D not certain. The CDR3 sequence is 15 residues long. The germline V and J ends were trimmed by 2 bases and 4 bases, with 14 bases remaining between them. Germline V gene sequence: CDR1 SGHVS, CDR2 FQNEAQ. In DNA, the CDR3 is TGTGCCAGCAGCTTACTATCGAGGAGAGGAGAGACCCAGTACTTC. Protein product: CASSLLSRRGETQYF. The full variable domain, its missing parts supplied by reference TRBV7-8 and TRBJ2-5, is GAGVSQSPRYKVAKRGQDVALRCDPISGHVSLFWYQQALGQGPEFLTYFQNEAQLDKSGLPSDRFFAERPEGSVSTLKIQRTQQEDSAVYLCASSLLSRRGETQYFGPGTRLLVL.

The chain links TRBV14 to TRBJ2-5, with 9 bases that match TRBD2. The CDR3 covers 14 residues. V shed 5 bases and J 1 base; nucleotides not matched to a gene: 2. Germline-derived CDR1 and CDR2 are SGHDN and FVKESK. In DNA, the CDR3 is TGTGCCAGCAGCGTAGCGGGAGTCCAAGAGACCCAGTACTTC. Its translation is CASSVAGVQETQYF.

The V and J genes are TRBV30 and TRBJ2-5; D not certain. V was clipped by 2 bases and J by 4 bases, with 5 bases between them. CDR3 size: 11 residues. Germline V gene sequence: CDR1 GTSNPN, CDR2 SVGIG (reference sequence). For the CDR3, the DNA is TGTGCCTGGAGTTTAACAGAGACCCAGTACTTC. The encoded protein is CAWSLTETQYF.

This clone appeared once. This sequence joins TRBV18 and TRBJ2-5; 11 bases agree with TRBD2. This CDR3 comprises 18 residues. Per germline, CDR1 KGHSH and CDR2 LQKENI. V lost 2 bases, J lost 5 bases, and 13 bases stayed unmatched. CDR3 amino acids: CASSPRWLAGGPMETQYF. Here the CDR3 DNA reads TGTGCCAGCTCACCAAGGTGGCTAGCGGGAGGCCCAATGGAGACCCAGTACTTC.

The chain combines TRBV5-1 with TRBJ2-7; D is uncertain. CDR3 length: 13 amino acids. With 4 bases removed from V and 0 bases from J, the gap between germline ends came to 8 bases. Germline assignment: CDR1 SGHRS and CDR2 YFSETQ. In DNA, the CDR3 is TGCGCCAGCAGCCCTGAAATCTCCTACGAGCAGTACTTC. This translates into CASSPEISYEQYF.

This chain links TRBV5-1 with TRBJ1-1, with a tentative D call TRBD1 (6 bases). Deletions cut 5 bases from V and 5 bases from J, with 16 bases between. This CDR3 region has 14 residues. Germline CDR1 is SGHRS and CDR2 is YFSETQ. The CDR3 protein is CASSNQGLRTEAFF. The CDR3 DNA sequence: TGCGCCAGCAGTAACCAGGGGCTGAGGACTGAAGCTTTCTTT. Full variable domain (outside the CDR3, taken from reference TRBV5-1 and TRBJ1-1): KAGVTQTPRYLIKTRGQQVTLSCSPISGHRSVSWYQQTPGQGLQFLFEYFSETQRNKGNFPGRFSGRQFSNSRSEMNVSTLELGDSALYLCASSNQGLRTEAFFGQGTRLTVV.

The V call is TRBV30, the J call TRBJ1-1; 9 bases are a match to TRBD1. The CDR3 spans 14 residues. The V segment lost 7 bases and the J segment 0 bases; nucleotides outside the gene matches: 6. Germline assignment: CDR1 GTSNPN and CDR2 SVGIG (reference sequence). The CDR3 coding sequence is TGTGCCTCCCAACAGGGGGCCGTGAACACTGAAGCTTTCTTT. Amino acids: CASQQGAVNTEAFF.